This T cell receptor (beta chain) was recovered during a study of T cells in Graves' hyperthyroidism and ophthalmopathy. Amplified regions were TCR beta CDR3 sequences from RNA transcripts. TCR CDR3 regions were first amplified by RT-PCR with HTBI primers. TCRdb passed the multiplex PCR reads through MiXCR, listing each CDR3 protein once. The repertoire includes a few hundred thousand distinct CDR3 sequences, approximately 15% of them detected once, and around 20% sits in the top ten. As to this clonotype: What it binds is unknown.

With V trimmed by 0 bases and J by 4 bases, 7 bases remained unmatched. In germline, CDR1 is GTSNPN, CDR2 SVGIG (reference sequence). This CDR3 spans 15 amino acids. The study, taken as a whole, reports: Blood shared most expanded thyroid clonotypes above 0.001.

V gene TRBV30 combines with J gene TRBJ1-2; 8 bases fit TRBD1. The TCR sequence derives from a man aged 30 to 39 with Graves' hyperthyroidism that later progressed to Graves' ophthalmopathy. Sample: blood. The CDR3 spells CAWSVGSGGAYGYTF. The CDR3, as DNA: TGTGCCTGGAGTGTAGGGTCAGGGGGCGCCTATGGCTACACCTTC. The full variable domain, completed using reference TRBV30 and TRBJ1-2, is SQTIHQWPATLVQPVGSPLSLECTVEGTSNPNLYWYRQAAGRGLQLLFYSVGIGQISSEVPQNLSASRPQDRQFILSSKKLLLSDSGFYLCAWSVGSGGAYGYTFGSGTRLTVV.